The clone carrying this T cell receptor (beta chain) was detected a few times. The antigen is not known. The data are from a study of T cell repertoires in cytomegalovirus infection. TCRdb re-called the reads with MiXCR, one entry per CDR3 protein. The table lists 200,000 to 250,000 distinct CDR3 sequences, 35% to 45% of them singletons, with approximately 60% in the top ten. The germline V gene has CDR1 SGHVS and CDR2 FQNEAQ. The CDR3 is made up of 17 amino acids. With 0 bases removed from V and 0 bases from J, the gap between germline ends came to 11 bases. V gene TRBV7-8 combines with J gene TRBJ2-2; possibly TRBD1 for D (6 bases). Sequencing used CD8+ T cells from cultured PBMCs, obtained from culture after CMV antigen stimulation. The TCR originated in a human donor in good health (CMV status not recorded). Some clones in this sample may be carry-over from other donors' samples. The CDR3 DNA follows: TGTGCCAGCAGCTTAGCGCGTCAGGGGCCGAACACCGGGGAGCTGTTTTTT. Amino acid sequence: CASSLARQGPNTGELFF. Based on the CDR3 plus reference TRBV7-8 and TRBJ2-2, the full variable domain is GAGVSQSPRYKVAKRGQDVALRCDPISGHVSLFWYQQALGQGPEFLTYFQNEAQLDKSGLPSDRFFAERPEGSVSTLKIQRTQQEDSAVYLCASSLARQGPNTGELFFGEGSRLTVL.